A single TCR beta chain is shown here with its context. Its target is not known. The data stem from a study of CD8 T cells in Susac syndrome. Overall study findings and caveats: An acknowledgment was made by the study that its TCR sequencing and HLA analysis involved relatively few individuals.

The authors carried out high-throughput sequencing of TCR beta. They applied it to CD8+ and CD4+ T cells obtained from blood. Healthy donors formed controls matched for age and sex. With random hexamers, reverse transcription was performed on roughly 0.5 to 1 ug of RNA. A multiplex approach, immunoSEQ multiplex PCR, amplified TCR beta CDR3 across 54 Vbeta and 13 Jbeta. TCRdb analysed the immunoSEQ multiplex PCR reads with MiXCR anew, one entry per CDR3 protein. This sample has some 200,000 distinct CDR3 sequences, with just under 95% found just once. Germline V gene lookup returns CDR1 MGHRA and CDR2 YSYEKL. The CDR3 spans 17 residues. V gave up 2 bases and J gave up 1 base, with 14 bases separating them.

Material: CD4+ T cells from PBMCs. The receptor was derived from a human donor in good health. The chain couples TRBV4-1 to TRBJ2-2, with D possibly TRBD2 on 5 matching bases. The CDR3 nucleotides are TGCGCCAGCAGCCAATTAGAGGGAAGGCTGAACACCGGGGAGCTGTTTTTT. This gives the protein CASSQLEGRLNTGELFF.